This T cell receptor beta chain emerged from a study of blood T cell repertoires in COVID-19. As processed by the authors: It was from reference gene primer amplification that nucleated cell counts were estimated. The protocol was immunoSEQ multiplex PCR, while the TCRdb copy is restricted to in-frame clones and leaves out a portion. That table gives V, J and clone size, and the DNA gave D and trimming. Among approximately 71,000 clones listed, about 81% were seen once. After removal of 5 bases from V and 3 bases from J, the junction contained 8 bases not matched to a gene. There are 15 residues in the CDR3. CDR1 LNHNV and CDR2 YYDKDF come from the germline V gene (reference sequence).

The sequence was obtained from a woman of 80 years or more with acute or convalescent COVID-19. Sequencing was performed on peripheral blood. This chain joins TRBV15 and TRBJ2-7; 9 bases match TRBD2. DNA of the CDR3: TGTGCCACCAGCTTTCGACTAGCGGTTAGCTACGAGCAGTACTTC. This translates into CATSFRLAVSYEQYF.